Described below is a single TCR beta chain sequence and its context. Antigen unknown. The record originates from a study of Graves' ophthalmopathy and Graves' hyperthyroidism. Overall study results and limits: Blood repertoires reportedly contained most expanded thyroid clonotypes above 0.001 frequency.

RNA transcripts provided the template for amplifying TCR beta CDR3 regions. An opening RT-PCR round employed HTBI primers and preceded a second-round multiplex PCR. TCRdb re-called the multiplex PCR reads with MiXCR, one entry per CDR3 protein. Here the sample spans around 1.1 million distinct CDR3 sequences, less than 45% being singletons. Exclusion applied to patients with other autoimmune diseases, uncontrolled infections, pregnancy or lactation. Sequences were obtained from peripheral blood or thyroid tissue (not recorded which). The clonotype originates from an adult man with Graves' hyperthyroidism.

The CDR3 protein is CASSQVRLGNGAFF. The CDR3 DNA is TGCGCCAGCAGCCAAGTTAGGTTAGGGAATGGAGCTTTCTTT. The chain uses TRBV4-3 and TRBJ1-1; D gene uncertain. Trimming stripped 1 base from V and 10 bases from J, with 16 bases between. CDR3 size: 14 residues. Germline CDR1 reads LGHNA; CDR2 reads YSLEER.